The rows below give T cell receptor beta chains drawn from one sample of a study of cytomegalovirus exposure and HLA in healthy donors. Clones were read by immunoSEQ multiplex PCR, and TCRdb kept only the in-frame ones, dropping some. The data show 150,000 to 200,000 clones, with roughly three quarters seen just once and more than 1.5% held by the top ten. Material: PBMCs. The receptors were sampled from a woman aged 50 to 60 in good health and CMV-seronegative. CDR3s include the opening cysteine and the closing phenylalanine or tryptophan. The D gene is left open where the match is weak. Rows give clone size only sometimes, using once, few, many, or a class for an expanded clone.

d_call | j_call | cdr3_length | clone_size | v_call | cdr3_nt | cdr3_aa
. | TRBJ1-3 | 19 | . | TRBV7-2 | TGTGCCAGCAGCTTAGGGGGAGGGACACAGGGATCGACTGGAAACACCATATATTTT | CASSLGGGTQGSTGNTIYF
TRBD2 | TRBJ2-1 | 17 | . | TRBV4-3 | TGCGCCAGCAGCCAGGAAGGGACTAGCGGTTACTACAATGAGCAGTTCTTC | CASSQEGTSGYYNEQFF
. | TRBJ1-1 | 12 | few | TRBV9 | TGTGCCAGCAGCGTTCCCGGGAGTGGAGCTTTCTTT | CASSVPGSGAFF
TRBD1 | TRBJ1-4 | 14 | few | TRBV29-1 | TGCAGCGCAAAAACAGGGGGCACTAATGAAAAACTGTTTTTT | CSAKTGGTNEKLFF
TRBD2 | TRBJ2-1 | 16 | once | TRBV6-5 | TGTGCCAGCAGTTATACTAGCGGGACCCTATACAATGAGCAGTTCTTC | CASSYTSGTLYNEQFF
. | TRBJ2-7 | 15 | . | TRBV18 | TGTGCCAGCTCACCAAGACAGAATCCATCCTACGAGCAGTACTTC | CASSPRQNPSYEQYF
. | TRBJ1-1 | 11 | . | TRBV6-5 | TGTGCCAGCAGTTACTGGGGGGTCGCTTTCTTT | CASSYWGVAFF
TRBD1 | TRBJ2-4 | 14 | . | TRBV6-1 | TGTGCCAGCAGCACAGGGGGCCCGCGGAACATTCAGTACTTC | CASSTGGPRNIQYF
TRBD2 | TRBJ2-5 | 18 | . | TRBV7-3 | TGTGCCAGCAGCTTAAACAGTAGCGGGGGGATGGTGGAAGAGACCCAGTACTTC | CASSLNSSGGMVEETQYF
. | TRBJ2-1 | 15 | . | TRBV6-6 | TGTGCCAGCAGTTACTCCGGGTTAAATTACAATGAGCAGTTCTTC | CASSYSGLNYNEQFF
. | TRBJ1-2 | 13 | . | TRBV27 | TGTGCCAGCAGTTTATCAGGGGTAGGAGGCTACACCTTC | CASSLSGVGGYTF